The 31 T cell receptor beta chains presented below share a single source sample, sequenced in a study of T cell responses to AZD1222 COVID-19 vaccine. Assay: immunoSEQ multiplex PCR; the TCRdb copy retains only in-frame clones and omits some. The sample yields some 56,000 clones, 70% to 90% seen once. Sequenced material: peripheral blood, taken on day 0 of AZD1222 vaccination. Receptor source: an adult in good health.

V and J are TRBV18 and TRBJ1-2; D possibly corresponds to TRBD1 (5 bases). The V end was cut by 2 bases, the J end by 8 bases, with 15 bases between. CDR3 size: 14 residues. Germline-derived CDR1 and CDR2 are KGHSH and LQKENI. The CDR3 is CASSPRDAVGGYTF. The CDR3 DNA is TGTGCCAGCTCACCAAGGGACGCGGTGGGAGGCTACACCTTC.

This clone was picked up one time. This chain connects TRBV7-2 to TRBJ2-7; 7 positions match TRBD2. The CDR3 runs 13 residues. CDR1 and CDR2 from the germline V gene are SGHTA and FQGNSA. Trimming cost V 0 bases and J 6 bases; bases outside gene matches: 2. The CDR3 nucleotides are TGTGCCAGCAGCTTAGCTTCGGGAGGCGAGCAGTACTTC. Its protein is CASSLASGGEQYF. Complete variable domain (other parts from reference TRBV7-2 and TRBJ2-7): GAGVSQSPSNKVTEKGKDVELRCDPISGHTALYWYRQSLGQGLEFLIYFQGNSAPDKSGLPSDRFSAERTGGSVSTLTIQRTQQEDSAVYLCASSLASGGEQYFGPGTRLTVT.

The rearrangement links TRBV15 to TRBJ1-2; D is perhaps TRBD1 (5 bases). CDR3 length: 14 amino acids. The germline V and J ends were trimmed by 0 bases and 6 bases, with 11 bases remaining between them. The V gene's germline CDR1 is LNHNV and CDR2 YYDKDF (reference sequence). The CDR3 DNA follows: TGTGCCACCAGCAGAGATCGGGGGTACGATGGCTACACCTTC. The encoded protein is CATSRDRGYDGYTF.

The chain carries TRBV10-3 and TRBJ1-5; D gene ambiguous. CDR1 is ENHRY and CDR2 is SYGVKD in the germline V gene. The CDR3 contains 14 residues. V dropped 3 bases and J dropped 0 bases, with 6 bases sitting between them. CDR3 in amino acids: CAISDRNSNQPQHF. The DNA of the CDR3 is TGTGCCATCAGTGATAGGAATAGCAATCAGCCCCAGCATTTT.

The chain is built from TRBV12-2 and TRBJ2-1; no check of the table's D call, TRBD2, against the DNA was made. TRBV12-2 has pseudogene status. This CDR3 is built from 18 residues. This CDR3 reads CASRFGVRADRSYNEQFF. CDR3 sequence (DNA): TGTGCAAGTCGCTTTGGAGTGAGGGCGGATAGGTCCTACAATGAGCAGTTCTTC.

This sequence joins TRBV7-2 and TRBJ1-5, with TRBD1 identical over 7 bases. The junction had 3 bases not matched to a gene; V was cut back by 3 bases and J by 7 bases. The germline gives CDR1 SGHTA, CDR2 FQGNSA. The length of the CDR3 is 13 residues. CDR3: CASSFDREQPQHF. CDR3 coding DNA: TGTGCCAGCAGCTTTGACAGGGAACAGCCCCAGCATTTT.

The chain combines TRBV3-1 (or the pseudogene TRBV3-2) with TRBJ1-1, with TRBD1 matching over 8 bases. The length of the CDR3 is 16 residues. With 1 base clipped from V and 1 base from J, the junction kept 5 bases outside the gene matches. Germline assignment: CDR1 LGHDT and CDR2 YNNKEL (reference sequence). The CDR3 nucleotides are TGTGCCAGCAGCCAAGGGGCCGGGACAGGGAACACTGAAGCTTTCTTT. It is translated as CASSQGAGTGNTEAFF.

The J gene is TRBJ1-1, the V gene TRBV5-1; D ambiguous. This CDR3 has 14 residues. Trimming stripped 4 bases from V and 5 bases from J, with 15 bases between. Germline CDR1 is SGHRS and CDR2 is YFSETQ. CDR3 DNA sequence: TGCGCCAGCAGCCCTCACTGGGAGCGGACTGAAGCTTTCTTT. Translating gives CASSPHWERTEAFF.

This chain links TRBV6-5 with TRBJ1-1, with 11 bases aligning to TRBD1. CDR1 MNHEY and CDR2 SVGAGI come from the germline V gene. V dropped 6 bases and J dropped 5; count of bases not matched to a gene: 5. This CDR3 has 14 residues. CDR3 loop: CASSQGTGGTEAFF. Here the CDR3 DNA reads TGTGCCAGCAGCCAAGGGACAGGGGGGACTGAAGCTTTCTTT.

Here the CDR3 reads CASSFLPLAGDLTDTQYF. The CDR3 bases are TGTGCCAGCAGCTTCCTACCACTAGCGGGGGACCTCACAGATACGCAGTATTTT. This rearrangement joins TRBV7-2 to TRBJ2-3, with TRBD2 matching over 11 bases. The CDR3 is 18 residues long. With V trimmed by 3 bases and J by 2 bases, 10 bases remained unmatched. Germline lookup yields CDR1 SGHTA and CDR2 FQGNSA.

The chain combines TRBV6-5 with TRBJ1-3, with no clear D. The V gene's germline CDR1 is MNHEY and CDR2 SVGAGI. The CDR3 sequence is 12 residues long. The ends were cut back, 7 bases at V and 5 bases at J, with 9 bases in the middle. The CDR3 nucleotides read TGTGCCAGCACAGGTGCTCGAAACACCATATATTTT. Protein: CASTGARNTIYF.

The table lists this clone with a count of one. CDR3 amino acids: CASRARGTYYEQYF. The DNA of the CDR3 is TGTGCCAGCAGGGCCAGGGGGACGTACTACGAGCAGTACTTC. This chain uses TRBV2 with TRBJ2-7; TRBD1 agrees at 7 bases. V shed 6 bases and J 3 bases; nucleotides not matched to a gene: 8. Germline V CDR1 and CDR2: SNHLY, FYNNEI. The CDR3 is 14 amino acids.

The sample holds a few counts of this clone. The CDR3 bases are TGTGCCAGCAGTTTATCGTTCCTTGAAGCTTTCTTT. Translation: CASSLSFLEAFF. The chain is built from TRBV28 and TRBJ1-1, with unresolved D. The V end lost 1 base, the J end lost 7 bases, and 7 bases lay between the germline ends. The germline CDR1 and CDR2 sequences are MDHEN and SYDVKM. The CDR3 is made up of 12 amino acids.

This chain joins TRBV19 and TRBJ2-2; D is perhaps TRBD1 or TRBD2 (5 bases each). CDR3 size: 15 residues. V lost 5 bases and J 5 bases, leaving 15 bases between the germline ends. CDR1 and CDR2 from the germline V gene are LNHDA and SQIVND (reference sequence). CDR3 sequence reads: CASSEQRGATGELFF. In DNA form, the CDR3 reads TGTGCCAGTAGTGAGCAAAGGGGAGCGACCGGGGAGCTGTTTTTT.

The chain is built from TRBV6-5 and TRBJ2-7; D is perhaps TRBD2 (6 bases). Per germline, CDR1 MNHEY and CDR2 SVGAGI. The CDR3 runs 12 residues. Trimming cost V 4 bases and J 3 bases, with 7 bases left between them. The CDR3 DNA reads TGTGCCAGCAGTTCAGCGGGCTACGAGCAGTACTTC. Its protein product is CASSSAGYEQYF.

V gene TRBV7-8 combines with J gene TRBJ2-7; 9 positions agree with TRBD1. V dropped 5 bases and J dropped 8; count of bases not matched to a gene: 7. Germline V gene sequence: CDR1 SGHVS, CDR2 FQNEAQ. CDR3 size: 13 residues. This chain's CDR3 is CASSTLDRGQQYF. The CDR3 nucleotides are TGTGCCAGCAGCACACTGGACAGGGGACAGCAGTACTTC.

The chain is built from TRBV6-4 and TRBJ1-5, with TRBD1 as a possible D gene (5 bases). The CDR3 length is 13 residues. CDR1 is MRHNA and CDR2 is SNTAGT in the germline V gene. Deletions cut 4 bases from V and 3 bases from J, with 7 bases between. The CDR3 here is CASSGQPNQPQHF. The CDR3 DNA is TGTGCCAGCAGTGGACAGCCCAATCAGCCCCAGCATTTT.

The V call is TRBV4-1, the J call TRBJ2-3, with a tentative D call TRBD2 (6 bases). The V and J ends lost 0 bases and 1 base respectively, with 11 bases between them. Germline values: CDR1 MGHRA, CDR2 YSYEKL. The CDR3 consists of 16 residues. The CDR3 region has the DNA TGCGCCAGCAGCCAAGACATAGCGGCGGGCACAGATACGCAGTATTTT. Protein: CASSQDIAAGTDTQYF.

The chain uses TRBV29-1 and TRBJ1-1; TRBD1 aligns across 7 bases. The trim removed 7 bases at V and 0 bases at J, leaving 5 bases unmatched. The CDR3 runs to 13 residues. Per germline, CDR1 SQVTM and CDR2 ANQGSEA. CDR3 sequence reads: CSAEGQMNTEAFF. DNA of the CDR3: TGCAGCGCCGAGGGACAGATGAACACTGAAGCTTTCTTT.

The chain couples TRBV25-1 to TRBJ1-6; a weak D match, TRBD1 (6 bases). From germline, CDR1 is MGHDK and CDR2 SYGVNS. With 4 bases removed from V and 3 bases from J, the gap between germline ends came to 7 bases. This CDR3 contains 14 residues. This CDR3 is CASSAQGYNSPLHF. CDR3 in DNA: TGTGCCAGCAGTGCACAGGGCTATAATTCACCCCTCCACTTT. The full variable domain, rest sourced from reference TRBV25-1 and TRBJ1-6, is EADIYQTPRYLVIGTGKKITLECSQTMGHDKMYWYQQDPGMELHLIHYSYGVNSTEKGDLSSESTVSRIRTEHFPLTLESARPSHTSQYLCASSAQGYNSPLHFGNGTRLTVT.

The chain has TRBV21-1 and TRBJ1-5. TRBV21-1 is deemed a pseudogene. The CDR3 contains 13 residues. CDR3 DNA sequence: TGTGCCAGCAGCAACGTCTTCAATCAGCCCCAGCATTTT. Protein sequence: CASSNVFNQPQHF.

V usage is TRBV18 and J usage is TRBJ1-5; D call uncertain. The CDR3 contains 17 residues. Trimming removed 3 bases from V and 1 base from J, with 16 bases in between. Germline CDR1 reads KGHSH; CDR2 reads LQKENI. This CDR3 reads CASSPGQVVGSNQPQHF. In DNA, the CDR3 is TGTGCCAGCTCACCCGGCCAGGTCGTAGGAAGCAATCAGCCCCAGCATTTT.

The V call is TRBV14, the J call TRBJ2-7, with 7 bases identical to TRBD1. CDR1 and CDR2 from the germline V gene are SGHDN and FVKESK. The ends lost 6 bases at V and 3 bases at J; junction bases unmatched: 2. CDR3 size: 12 residues. In nucleotides, the CDR3 is TGTGCCAGCAGATCAGGGGGCTACGAGCAGTACTTC. It yields the protein CASRSGGYEQYF.

V gene TRBV27 combines with J gene TRBJ1-2; 9 bases align to TRBD1. CDR3 length: 13 residues. Germline V gene data show CDR1 as MNHEY and CDR2 as SMNVEV (reference sequence). The V gene end was trimmed by 6 bases and the J gene end by 7 bases; junction bases not matched to a gene: 6. The CDR3 DNA follows: TGTGCCAGCAGAAGGACAGGGGATCGTGGCTACACCTTC. Its translation: CASRRTGDRGYTF.

V gene TRBV19 combines with J gene TRBJ1-5; D not resolved. The CDR3 sequence is 16 residues long. The germline V and J ends were trimmed by 3 bases and 0 bases, with 12 bases remaining between them. The germline gives CDR1 LNHDA, CDR2 SQIVND (reference sequence). In DNA form, the CDR3 reads TGTGCCAGTAGTATTAAAGGCGTAGATAGCAATCAGCCCCAGCATTTT. Translating gives CASSIKGVDSNQPQHF.

This chain joins TRBV3-1 (or the pseudogene TRBV3-2) and TRBJ2-2; D unresolved. V lost 1 base, J lost 8 bases, and 14 bases lay in between. Looked up from germline, CDR1 is LGHDT and CDR2 is YNNKEL (reference sequence). This CDR3 region has 15 residues. CDR3 region: CASSQGARWRGELFF. CDR3 coding DNA: TGTGCCAGCAGCCAAGGGGCCCGGTGGCGAGGGGAGCTGTTTTTT.

The rearrangement uses TRBV3-1 (or the pseudogene TRBV3-2) and TRBJ1-6; D possibly corresponds to TRBD1 (6 bases). From germline, CDR1 is LGHDT and CDR2 YNNKEL (reference sequence). V gave up 1 base and J gave up 9 bases, with 13 bases separating them. The CDR3 is 15 amino acids. The CDR3 reads CASSQAGRGISPLHF. The CDR3 bases are TGTGCCAGCAGCCAAGCCGGCAGGGGAATTTCACCCCTCCACTTT.

This clone was seen just once. J is TRBJ2-3 and V is TRBV18, with 8 bases aligning to TRBD1. The CDR3 runs to 16 residues. Germline V CDR1 and CDR2: KGHSH, LQKENI. V was clipped by 3 bases and J by 4 bases; unmatched bases: 9. The CDR3 reads CASSPTTGGRADTQYF. The CDR3, as DNA: TGTGCCAGCTCACCGACAACAGGGGGTCGGGCAGATACGCAGTATTTT.

The V and J genes are TRBV2 and TRBJ2-2; D is unresolved. The CDR3 has 13 amino acids. Germline V gives CDR1 SNHLY, CDR2 FYNNEI. Trimming took off 4 bases at V and 4 bases at J, with 7 bases between the two ends. This CDR3 reads CASSVHLTGELFF. DNA of the CDR3: TGTGCCAGCAGTGTCCACCTCACCGGGGAGCTGTTTTTT.

In its sample, this clone was seen a few times. The V call is TRBV5-1, the J call TRBJ1-5; tentative D call: TRBD1 (6 bases). The CDR3 has 16 amino acids. The germline CDR1 and CDR2 sequences are SGHRS and YFSETQ. V gave up 1 base and J gave up 3 bases, with 14 bases separating them. CDR3 amino acids: CASSLFRDNYNQPQHF. In nucleotides, the CDR3 is TGCGCCAGCAGCTTGTTTAGGGACAATTACAATCAGCCCCAGCATTTT.

The chain links TRBV5-1 to TRBJ2-1; 8 nucleotides agree with TRBD2. V gave up 1 base and J gave up 4 bases; unmatched junction bases: 1. CDR3 length: 14 amino acids. Germline V gene lookup returns CDR1 SGHRS and CDR2 YFSETQ. The CDR3, as DNA: TGCGCCAGCAGCTTGAGCGGGGGTTACAATGAGCAGTTCTTC. This codes for CASSLSGGYNEQFF.